This record concerns one TCR beta chain sequence. Its antigen is still unknown. The data are from a study of shared clonotypes between healthy human individuals. Regarding the study as a whole: Between several donors, naive CD4 clonotypes were shared at a level of about 5%.

The CDR3 loop spans 15 amino acids. Germline-derived CDR1 and CDR2 are MNHEY and SVGAGI. After removal of 5 bases from V and 1 base from J, the junction contained 5 bases not matched to a gene. Investigators spread the genomic DNA of each subset evenly over several immunoSEQ plates. TCRdb's table, derived via immunoSEQ multiplex PCR, lists solely in-frame clones and lacks some. The table has about 2.1 million clones, roughly 93% seen once. Terminally differentiated effector memory CD45RA+ cells were excluded by CCR7 positive selection of CD45RO-negative cells. The rearrangement links TRBV6-5 to TRBJ2-7; 10 bases are a match to TRBD1. This sequence was found in a man between 18 and 29 years old in good health. Some clones in this sample may be carry-over from other donors' samples. Material: naive CD8+ T cells from PBMCs. The CDR3 sequence is CASSSRDRGSYEQYF. For the CDR3, the DNA is TGTGCCAGCAGTAGCCGGGACAGGGGTTCCTACGAGCAGTACTTC.